This TCR beta chain came from a study of blood T cell repertoires in COVID-19 (dated by TCRdb to about 2020). With regard to the full study: Collaborator samples came from the United States, Italy and Spain and covered acute and convalescent phases of COVID-19. The prospective study material was composed of cDNA or gDNA derived from T cells, B-cell-depleted T cells, or PBMCs. Subjects who had been exposed to COVID-19, were actively infected with it, or had recovered from it provided the deeply sampled blood TCRbeta repertoires that made up the dataset. The repertoires were released in a freely available public database meant as a resource for research on the immune response to SARS-CoV-2. Samples were obtained from the ongoing ImmuneRACE study (first 160 participants) and from 1,254 subjects provided by 6 global collaborators. A de-identified subject ID, COVID-19 status, age in years and sex were almost always included in the sample metadata. Where available, HLA class I and class II types were obtained from metadata supplied by the sample provider rather than from assay-based typing.

Summary of the overall study and its limitations: How much clinical and demographic metadata was included differed by source and by participant, and the metadata was provided uncurated.

The immunoSEQ Assay, a bias-controlled multiplex PCR, was used to amplify TCRbeta CDR3 regions from genomic DNA. In the authors' own workflow: Nucleated cell counts per sample were estimated from amplification of reference gene primers within the assay. To quantify the absolute abundance of each unique TCRbeta CDR3 rearrangement, sequence reads were collapsed and filtered. Productive Simpson clonality was computed per sample as the square root of Simpson's diversity index over productive rearrangements. TCRdb stores this immuneACCESS table with in-frame sequences only. Part of the clones is absent; in the studies checked, under half of the shortfall reflects unresolved V genes, and no reason is known for the rest. The V and J calls and clone size come from that table; D and trimming were worked out from the DNA. This sample has approximately 180,000 clones in its table, and 70% to 90% of those were observed once. The ten top clones hold 11% of the sample.

This clone came up a few times. Its cognate antigen has yet to be identified. Base qualities are missing; no much larger clone stands one base away. Whole blood was collected in K2EDTA tubes by collaborating institutions according to the institutions' own protocols. For TCRbeta analysis, collaborator samples were shipped as frozen whole blood, as isolated PBMCs, or as DNA extracted from either sample type. The receptor was isolated from a human donor with active or convalescent COVID-19. The donor label of this sample is uncertain. The sample consisted of peripheral blood.

CDR3 region: CASSPTGNEQFF. The base sequence is TGTGCCAGCAGCCCCACCGGTAATGAGCAGTTCTTC. This chain is built from TRBV3-1 (or the pseudogene TRBV3-2) and TRBJ2-1; no D gene call is confident. The V end loses 4 bases and the J end loses 7 bases, and a stretch of 8 bases separates them. There are 12 amino acids in the CDR3, from cysteine to phenylalanine inclusive. Only the CDR3 region is kept as DNA, spanning 36 bases read in frame from base 1. The germline V gene (reference sequence) provides CDR1 LGHDT and CDR2 YNNKEL.